One sample yielded the 21 T cell receptor beta chains listed below, sequenced in a study of OX40 agonist ivuxolimab in advanced cancers. Library method: the immunoSEQ multiplex PCR assay. The source is immuneACCESS, and TCRdb retained only in-frame sequences with V and J called. Part of the clones is not carried over; for the studies checked, unresolved V genes explain less than half of this, and the remainder is unexplained. This sample comprises roughly 91,000 clones, 85% to 90% of them detected only once. The ten largest account for less than 1% of the sample. The sample in question was CD4+ or CD8+ T cells sorted from blood, obtained in a trial of the OX40 agonist ivuxolimab. These TCRs come from an adult with an advanced solid tumor such as melanoma, head and neck, liver or kidney cancer.

The chain carries TRBV19 and TRBJ1-3; D call uncertain. V was shortened by 4 bases and J by 4 bases, with 14 bases between the two germline ends. Germline values: CDR1 LNHDA, CDR2 SQIVND (reference sequence). The CDR3 has 15 amino acids. The CDR3 DNA reads as TGTGCCAGTAGTAGACACTCTTCACTCGGAAACACCATATATTTT. Translation: CASSRHSSLGNTIYF.

The CDR3 sequence: CASSPGTTQTSTDTQYF. CDR3 nucleotide sequence: TGCGCCAGCAGCCCCGGGACTACACAAACTAGCACAGATACGCAGTATTTT. The chain recombines TRBV5-1 with TRBJ2-3; 7 nucleotides match TRBD2. V was pared by 4 bases and J by 0 bases, with 11 bases of the junction left unmatched. The CDR3 totals 17 residues. The germline V gene encodes CDR1 SGHRS and CDR2 YFSETQ.

This clone has a single count. The V and J genes are TRBV19 and TRBJ1-1; 9 bases match TRBD1. The V gene's germline CDR1 is LNHDA and CDR2 SQIVND (reference sequence). This CDR3 contains 17 residues. With V trimmed by 5 bases and J by 0 bases, 10 bases remained unmatched. CDR3: CASSPYWTGVMNTEAFF. CDR3 nucleotide sequence: TGTGCCAGTAGTCCATATTGGACAGGGGTCATGAACACTGAAGCTTTCTTT.

V and J are TRBV9 and TRBJ2-3; no reliable D call. In germline, CDR1 is SGDLS, CDR2 YYNGEE. The CDR3 has 13 residues. V lost 3 bases to trimming and J lost 6 bases, with 11 bases between them. Written as DNA, the CDR3 is TGTGCCAGCAGCGGCCACAAGTTGGATACGCAGTATTTT. This sequence encodes CASSGHKLDTQYF.

This chain joins TRBV6-6 and TRBJ1-4; no firm D call. Trimming took off 6 bases at V and 8 bases at J, with 13 bases between the two ends. Germline values: CDR1 MNHNY, CDR2 SVGAGI (reference sequence). The CDR3 consists of 13 residues. The CDR3 region has the DNA TGTGCCAGCAGGGGAGGATCTATCGAAAAACTGTTTTTT. Its translation: CASRGGSIEKLFF.

CDR3 DNA: TGTGCTAGTGGCAAGGGGTCCATGGGTGGCACAGATACGCAGTATTTT. Translated, it gives CASGKGSMGGTDTQYF. V is TRBV12-5 and J is TRBJ2-3, with D perhaps matching TRBD1 (5 bases). V lost 6 bases, J lost 1 base, and 17 bases lay in between. The germline V gene has CDR1 LGHNT and CDR2 FRNRAP. The CDR3 runs 16 residues.

The chain has TRBV4-3 and TRBJ1-5; 7 bases are shared with TRBD1. Germline V lookup: CDR1 LGHNA, CDR2 YSLEER. With V trimmed by 4 bases and J by 8 bases, 8 bases remained unmatched. CDR3 length: 14 residues. In nucleotides, the CDR3 is TGCGCCAGCAGCCTCGGATGTGACAGGGAGCCCCAGCATTTT. Protein sequence: CASSLGCDREPQHF.

This chain uses TRBV5-1 with TRBJ1-1; 11 positions match TRBD1. Per germline, CDR1 SGHRS and CDR2 YFSETQ. The CDR3 runs to 13 residues. V dropped 4 bases and J dropped 7; count of bases not matched to a gene: 3. The CDR3 nucleotides read TGCGCCAGCAGCCAAGGGACAGGGGGTGAAGCTTTCTTT. The encoded protein is CASSQGTGGEAFF. The full variable domain, completed using reference TRBV5-1 and TRBJ1-1, is KAGVTQTPRYLIKTRGQQVTLSCSPISGHRSVSWYQQTPGQGLQFLFEYFSETQRNKGNFPGRFSGRQFSNSRSEMNVSTLELGDSALYLCASSQGTGGEAFFGQGTRLTVV.

For the CDR3, the DNA is TGTGCCAGCAGTCCGCAGACAGGGCAGCCCCAGCATTTT. Translated: CASSPQTGQPQHF. The chain is built from TRBV28 and TRBJ1-5; TRBD1 aligns across 7 bases. The length of the CDR3 is 13 residues. Trimming cost V 5 bases and J 7 bases; bases outside gene matches: 5. Germline V gene lookup returns CDR1 MDHEN and CDR2 SYDVKM.

The genes are TRBV5-1 and TRBJ2-7, with D perhaps being TRBD1 or TRBD2 (5 bases each). Looked up from germline, CDR1 is SGHRS and CDR2 is YFSETQ. V was cut by 2 bases and J by 2 bases, with 11 bases left in between. The CDR3 has 14 amino acids. This chain's CDR3 is CASSLRDGAYEQYF. CDR3 DNA sequence: TGCGCCAGCAGCTTAAGGGACGGCGCCTACGAGCAGTACTTC.

The V call is TRBV2, the J call TRBJ2-3, with D unclear. Germline V lookup: CDR1 SNHLY, CDR2 FYNNEI. This CDR3 has 14 residues. The V end lost 3 bases, the J end lost 0 bases, and 7 bases lay between the germline ends. CDR3 protein: CASSDLRSTDTQYF. The CDR3 DNA sequence: TGTGCCAGCAGTGATCTGCGTAGCACAGATACGCAGTATTTT. The full variable domain, its missing parts supplied by reference TRBV2 and TRBJ2-3, is EPEVTQTPSHQVTQMGQEVILRCVPISNHLYFYWYRQILGQKVEFLVSFYNNEISEKSEIFDDQFSVERPDGSNFTLKIRSTKLEDSAMYFCASSDLRSTDTQYFGPGTRLTVL.

The chain employs TRBV30 and TRBJ1-2; no reliable D call. Trimming left V 5 bases short and J 5 bases short, with 12 bases between. This CDR3 contains 12 residues. Germline V gene data show CDR1 as GTSNPN and CDR2 as SVGIG (reference sequence). The chain's CDR3 is CAWAHGGYGYTF. CDR3 DNA sequence: TGTGCCTGGGCCCATGGAGGGTATGGCTACACCTTC. Drawing the rest from reference TRBV30 and TRBJ1-2, the complete variable domain is SQTIHQWPATLVQPVGSPLSLECTVEGTSNPNLYWYRQAAGRGLQLLFYSVGIGQISSEVPQNLSASRPQDRQFILSSKKLLLSDSGFYLCAWAHGGYGYTFGSGTRLTVV.

This chain connects TRBV5-1 to TRBJ1-4; D is possibly TRBD1 (5 bases). The CDR3 is 16 residues long. Germline V gene data show CDR1 as SGHRS and CDR2 as YFSETQ. Deletions cut 4 bases from V and 4 bases from J, with 17 bases between. Here the CDR3 reads CASSQGGPGSNEKLFF. CDR3 nucleotide sequence: TGCGCCAGCAGCCAGGGAGGTCCGGGGAGTAATGAAAAACTGTTTTTT.

The chain employs TRBV4-2 and TRBJ2-1, with 14 bases fitting TRBD2. CDR1 is LGHNA and CDR2 is YNFKEQ in the germline V gene. V was clipped by 0 bases and J by 1 base; unmatched bases: 11. The CDR3 is made up of 21 amino acids. The CDR3 reads CASSQEGATSGGVGSYNEQFF. The CDR3 DNA reads as TGTGCCAGCAGCCAAGAGGGTGCGACTAGCGGGGGGGTAGGGTCCTACAATGAGCAGTTCTTC.

The rearrangement links TRBV9 to TRBJ2-2; the D is unclear. V lost 3 bases and J 1 base, leaving 7 bases between the germline ends. Germline-derived CDR1 and CDR2 are SGDLS and YYNGEE. The CDR3 runs to 14 residues. DNA of the CDR3: TGTGCCAGCAGCGGACACCAGAACACCGGGGAGCTGTTTTTT. Protein product: CASSGHQNTGELFF.

The chain joins TRBV5-1 to TRBJ1-1; D possibly corresponds to TRBD1 (5 bases). This CDR3 contains 13 residues. Trimming left V 4 bases short and J 2 bases short, with 9 bases between. In germline, CDR1 is SGHRS, CDR2 YFSETQ. The CDR3 nucleotides read TGCGCCAGCAGCCAGACAGATAACACTGAAGCTTTCTTT. This translates into CASSQTDNTEAFF.

The chain carries TRBV6-5 and TRBJ1-1; 7 bases fit TRBD1. This CDR3 is 13 amino acids long. The ends lost 6 bases at V and 9 bases at J; junction bases unmatched: 10. The germline CDR1 and CDR2 sequences are MNHEY and SVGAGI. The CDR3 nucleotides read TGTGCCAGCAGACATCCGGGGACAGAGCAAGCTTTCTTT. This encodes CASRHPGTEQAFF.

The sample holds one count of this clone. This chain links TRBV14 with TRBJ2-7, with 10 bases fitting TRBD1. The CDR3 covers 18 residues. Per germline, CDR1 SGHDN and CDR2 FVKESK. J lost 4 bases, V lost 4 bases, and 16 bases had no gene match. This CDR3 is CASSREHPGQGTLYEQYF. The CDR3, as DNA: TGTGCCAGCAGCCGAGAACACCCGGGACAGGGGACTTTATACGAGCAGTACTTC. The variable domain in full, with the rest retrieved from reference TRBV14 and TRBJ2-7, is EAGVTQFPSHSVIEKGQTVTLRCDPISGHDNLYWYRRVMGKEIKFLLHFVKESKQDESGMPNNRFLAERTGGTYSTLKVQPAELEDSGVYFCASSREHPGQGTLYEQYFGPGTRLTVT.

This chain connects TRBV7-2 to TRBJ2-7, with 8 bases lining up with TRBD2. Germline V gives CDR1 SGHTA, CDR2 FQGNSA. The CDR3 has 18 residues. The junction had 11 bases not matched to a gene; V was cut back by 1 base and J by 0 bases. The CDR3: CASSLVAGRGGISYEQYF. CDR3 DNA: TGTGCCAGCAGCTTAGTTGCGGGCCGGGGGGGGATCTCCTACGAGCAGTACTTC.

The chain carries TRBV11-2 and TRBJ2-1; D remains ambiguous. From germline, CDR1 is SGHAT and CDR2 FQNNGV. The CDR3 consists of 15 residues. V was trimmed by 5 bases and J by 0 bases, leaving 11 bases between them. For the CDR3, the DNA is TGTGCCAGCAGCGAAGGACGGAGCTCCTACAATGAGCAGTTCTTC. Amino acids: CASSEGRSSYNEQFF.

This chain joins TRBV14 and TRBJ2-3; TRBD2 is a possible D gene (6 bases). V dropped 3 bases and J dropped 5 bases, with 12 bases sitting between them. This CDR3 region has 14 residues. Germline CDR1 and CDR2: SGHDN and FVKESK. The CDR3 is CASSQGGVGDTQYF. Here the CDR3 DNA reads TGTGCCAGCAGCCAGGGCGGGGTTGGAGATACGCAGTATTTT.